This entry concerns a single T cell receptor beta chain. The sample originates from a study of blood T cell repertoires in COVID-19. Study-level information: The United States, Italy and Spain provided the acute and convalescent COVID-19 samples. Sample material is recorded as cDNA or gDNA derived from T cells, B-cell-depleted T cells, or PBMCs.

Original processing notes: Amplifying reference gene primers gave estimates of nucleated cell counts. The assay was immunoSEQ multiplex PCR, and TCRdb's table has in-frame clones only and misses some. V and J calls and clone size are those listed in that table; D and trimming were worked out from the DNA. Of 90,000 to 130,000 clones listed, more than 75% are singletons. The CDR3 is 14 residues long. CDR1 LNHNV and CDR2 YYDKDF come from the germline V gene (reference sequence). V was pared by 5 bases and J by 4 bases, with 12 bases between. The sequenced material came from peripheral blood. This TCR came from a woman aged 45-60 years with acute or convalescent COVID-19. V usage is TRBV15 and J usage is TRBJ1-5; possibly TRBD1 for D (6 bases). As DNA, the CDR3 is TGTGCCACCAGCCCCTTACAGGGAAATCAGCCCCAGCATTTT. Amino acid sequence: CATSPLQGNQPQHF.